Below are 28 T cell receptor beta chains sequenced from a single sample in a study of T-cell memory formation after mild COVID-19. TCRdb fed the 5' RACE reads into MiXCR, producing one record per CDR3 protein. This table has some 280,000 distinct CDR3 sequences, 15% to 20% appearing once. The specimen was PBMCs or a T cell subset sorted from them (not recorded which). These receptors all come from a man younger than 35 who had mild COVID-19 (a few samples of this study predate the infection). Cell type and time point are not known.

This clonotype was observed a handful of times. This chain uses TRBV4-3 with TRBJ2-6; D not certain. V shed 0 bases and J shed 5 bases, with 11 bases lying between them. CDR3 length: 16 residues. Germline CDR1 LGHNA, CDR2 YSLEER. CDR3 nucleotides: TGCGCCAGCAGCCAAGATTTACCCCGGCGGGCCAACGTCCTGACTTTC. This codes for CASSQDLPRRANVLTF.

The V gene is TRBV7-2, the J gene TRBJ1-1; TRBD1 might be the D (5 bases). V was trimmed by 5 bases and J by 4 bases, leaving 20 bases between them. Germline CDR1 SGHTA, CDR2 FQGNSA. CDR3 length: 16 residues. CDR3 region: CASSKNRGRGITEAFF. The CDR3 DNA reads TGTGCCAGCAGCAAAAACCGGGGCCGTGGGATCACTGAAGCTTTCTTT.

This sequence joins TRBV7-6 and TRBJ1-1; D call uncertain. CDR1 SGHVS and CDR2 FNYEAQ come from the germline V gene. This CDR3 is built from 15 residues. V shed 1 base and J shed 1 base, with 10 bases lying between them. CDR3 DNA: TGTGCCAGCAGCTTAGTCCCGACCCCGAACACTGAAGCTTTCTTT. Its translation: CASSLVPTPNTEAFF.

This clonotype was seen only a few times. This chain joins TRBV19 and TRBJ2-2; tentatively, D is TRBD2 (7 bases). Germline lookup yields CDR1 LNHDA and CDR2 SQIVND (reference sequence). V was pared by 9 bases and J by 5 bases, with 16 bases between. CDR3 length: 14 residues. CDR3 protein: CASRGGGLTGELFF. CDR3 in DNA: TGTGCCAGCAGGGGCGGGGGTTTAACCGGGGAGCTGTTTTTT.

The gene calls are TRBV28 and TRBJ2-5; D perhaps matches TRBD1 (6 bases). The CDR3 covers 15 residues. CDR1 MDHEN and CDR2 SYDVKM come from the germline V gene. Trimming took off 2 bases at V and 0 bases at J, with 10 bases between the two ends. CDR3 sequence reads: CASSLRTVYQETQYF. CDR3 nucleotides: TGTGCCAGCAGTTTAAGGACAGTTTACCAAGAGACCCAGTACTTC. Complete variable domain (other parts from reference TRBV28 and TRBJ2-5): DVKVTQSSRYLVKRTGEKVFLECVQDMDHENMFWYRQDPGLGLRLIYFSYDVKMKEKGDIPEGYSVSREKKERFSLILESASTNQTSMYLCASSLRTVYQETQYFGPGTRLLVL.

This clonotype has just a few counts. V is TRBV5-6 and J is TRBJ2-4; 7 bases are shared with TRBD1. CDR3 length: 15 residues. The germline gives CDR1 SGHDT, CDR2 YYEEEE. V dropped 4 bases and J dropped 3; count of bases not matched to a gene: 7. CDR3 bases: TGTGCCAGCAGCCCGCAGGGGGTGGACAAAAACATTCAGTACTTC. This translates into CASSPQGVDKNIQYF.

The genes are TRBV30 and TRBJ1-1; D not resolved. In germline, CDR1 is GTSNPN, CDR2 SVGIG (reference sequence). V lost 4 bases to trimming and J lost 4 bases, with 7 bases between them. The CDR3 totals 11 residues. CDR3 nucleotides: TGTGCCTGGACCTGGGCCACTGAAGCTTTCTTT. Protein product: CAWTWATEAFF.

This clonotype has only a few counts. The chain is built from TRBV4-3 and TRBJ2-1; D perhaps matches TRBD2 (5 bases). Trimming shortened V by 0 bases and J by 3 bases, and 9 bases separated the two germline ends. The CDR3 spans 15 residues. Germline CDR1 and CDR2: LGHNA and YSLEER. CDR3 loop: CASSQEPGFYNEQFF. For the CDR3, the DNA is TGCGCCAGCAGCCAAGAGCCGGGATTCTACAATGAGCAGTTCTTC.

This clonotype was seen only a few times. The chain carries TRBV10-3 and TRBJ2-7; D is undetermined. Germline lookup yields CDR1 ENHRY and CDR2 SYGVKD. The CDR3 is made up of 11 amino acids. Deletions cut 5 bases from V and 4 bases from J, with 6 bases between. In DNA form, the CDR3 reads TGTGCCATCAGTTCCGGGTACGAGCAGTACGTC. Translated: CAISSGYEQYV.

This clonotype was seen at least ten times. The chain recombines TRBV6-2 or TRBV6-3 with TRBJ1-1; 9 bases map to TRBD1. Germline values: CDR1 MNHEY, CDR2 SVGEGT. The ends lost 0 bases at V and 1 base at J; junction bases unmatched: 9. CDR3 length: 18 amino acids. The CDR3 spells CASSYSNTGTGKNTEAFF. The DNA of the CDR3 is TGTGCCAGCAGTTACTCGAATACGGGGACAGGGAAGAACACTGAAGCTTTCTTT.

This chain connects TRBV7-3 to TRBJ1-2; no clear D. The V end lost 0 bases, the J end lost 8 bases, and 16 bases lay between the germline ends. CDR1 and CDR2 (germline): SGHTA, FQGTGA. CDR3 length: 15 residues. The DNA of the CDR3 is TGTGCCAGCAGCTTAACGGACGTTGGTTTGGGGGGCTACACCTTC. Residues: CASSLTDVGLGGYTF.

This clonotype has only a few counts. The chain uses TRBV6-6 and TRBJ1-2; D gene ambiguous. V dropped 1 base and J dropped 3 bases, with 12 bases sitting between them. Germline V CDR1 and CDR2: MNHNY, SVGAGI (reference sequence). The CDR3 consists of 15 residues. CDR3 residues: CASSYYPPGDYGYTF. The CDR3 region has the DNA TGTGCCAGCAGTTACTATCCCCCTGGGGACTATGGCTACACCTTC.

The chain is built from TRBV18 and TRBJ2-5, with 14 bases fitting TRBD2. Germline loops: CDR1 KGHSH, CDR2 LQKENI. The trim removed 3 bases at V and 3 bases at J, leaving 3 bases unmatched. The CDR3 totals 16 residues. CDR3 sequence (DNA): TGTGCCAGCTCACCCCCGACTAGCGGGGGGGAAGAGACCCAGTACTTC. Translated, it gives CASSPPTSGGEETQYF.

V usage is TRBV10-3 and J usage is TRBJ2-3; 11 bases agree with TRBD2. Germline V gene sequence: CDR1 ENHRY, CDR2 SYGVKD. Trimming took 6 bases from V and 0 from J; bases not matched to a gene: 11. This CDR3 contains 18 residues. CDR3 residues: CAIRTLGASGGSTDTQYF. CDR3 in DNA: TGTGCCATCAGGACTTTGGGGGCTAGCGGGGGGAGCACAGATACGCAGTATTTT.

This clonotype appeared a few times. The chain is built from TRBV11-3 and TRBJ2-2; 9 bases fit TRBD2. CDR3 size: 16 residues. CDR1 is SGHNT and CDR2 is YENEEA in the germline V gene. Trimming cost V 5 bases and J 6 bases; bases outside gene matches: 10. This chain's CDR3 is CASSGAQRGAPGELFF. The CDR3 region has the DNA TGTGCCAGCAGCGGGGCCCAGCGGGGGGCCCCCGGGGAGCTGTTTTTT.

This clonotype was picked up a small number of times. V is TRBV12-3 or TRBV12-4 and J is TRBJ1-2; D might be TRBD1 (6 bases). V gave up 4 bases and J gave up 14 bases, with 17 bases separating them. The CDR3 spans 12 residues. DNA for the CDR3: TGTGCCAGCAGTTCGCGGACAGTCGGCGGGACCTTC. As protein: CASSSRTVGGTF.

Only a few counts were recorded for this clonotype. The chain joins TRBV7-2 to TRBJ2-5; possibly TRBD2 for D (5 bases). CDR3 length: 13 residues. Germline V lookup: CDR1 SGHTA, CDR2 FQGNSA. V was shortened by 6 bases and J by 7 bases, with 15 bases between the two germline ends. Written as DNA, the CDR3 is TGTGCCAGCAGTCGGACTGCGGTGGGGACCCAGTACTTC. Translating it yields CASSRTAVGTQYF.

The chain employs TRBV6-5 and TRBJ1-2; 9 nucleotides align to TRBD1. The CDR3 is 20 amino acids. From germline, CDR1 is MNHEY and CDR2 SVGAGI. Trimming at V came to 3 bases and at J to 6 bases, leaving 23 bases not matched to a gene. The CDR3 loop reads CASSYLPPRSGTGRGNGYTF. The CDR3 DNA is TGTGCCAGCAGTTATCTTCCCCCTCGATCCGGGACAGGGAGGGGTAATGGCTACACCTTC.

This clonotype showed up many times. The chain employs TRBV7-2 and TRBJ2-5; 8 nucleotides line up with TRBD1. The CDR3 loop spans 14 amino acids. The V gene end was trimmed by 5 bases and the J gene end by 2 bases; junction bases not matched to a gene: 4. Per germline, CDR1 SGHTA and CDR2 FQGNSA. The CDR3 DNA is TGTGCCAGCAGCAACAGGGGGGCGCAAGAGACCCAGTACTTC. Encoded protein: CASSNRGAQETQYF.

V usage is TRBV7-2 and J usage is TRBJ1-2; D gene ambiguous. V shed 0 bases and J shed 8 bases, with 10 bases lying between them. Germline CDR1 and CDR2: SGHTA and FQGNSA. This CDR3 contains 13 residues. This CDR3 is CASSLAKGHGYTF. The CDR3 nucleotides read TGTGCCAGCAGCTTAGCGAAGGGTCACGGCTACACCTTC.

This clonotype came up a few times. The chain uses TRBV18 and TRBJ2-5; 10 bases are a match to TRBD1. Germline assignment: CDR1 KGHSH and CDR2 LQKENI. Trimming removed 3 bases from V and 4 bases from J; junction bases left unmatched: 5. CDR3 length: 15 residues. The CDR3 nucleotides are TGTGCCAGCTCACCCAGACAGGGGGCTCGAGAGACCCAGTACTTC. This sequence encodes CASSPRQGARETQYF. The full variable domain, completed using reference TRBV18 and TRBJ2-5, is NAGVMQNPRHLVRRRGQEARLRCSPMKGHSHVYWYRQLPEEGLKFMVYLQKENIIDESGMPKERFSAEFPKEGPSILRIQQVVRGDSAAYFCASSPRQGARETQYFGPGTRLLVL.

V is TRBV7-2 and J is TRBJ1-5; TRBD1 is a possible D gene (5 bases). The CDR3 spans 15 residues. V was clipped by 1 base and J by 7 bases, with 14 bases between them. Germline loops: CDR1 SGHTA, CDR2 FQGNSA. The CDR3 DNA sequence: TGTGCCAGCAGCTTAGGCCGCGGGGCGGTCCAGCCCCAGCATTTT. Protein product: CASSLGRGAVQPQHF.

In its sample, this clonotype was seen a few times. This chain links TRBV6-2 or TRBV6-3 with TRBJ2-5; TRBD1 might be the D (6 bases). Germline values: CDR1 MNHEY, CDR2 SVGEGT. The CDR3 consists of 14 residues. Trimming took off 2 bases at V and 1 base at J, with 8 bases between the two ends. The CDR3 region has the DNA TGTGCCAGCAGTTACCCGACAGGCCAAGAGACCCAGTACTTC. Protein: CASSYPTGQETQYF.

This clonotype has more than one count but fewer than ten. V is TRBV7-9 and J is TRBJ2-4; 8 positions match TRBD1. This CDR3 spans 14 amino acids. The V segment lost 1 base and the J segment 8 bases; nucleotides outside the gene matches: 4. From germline, CDR1 is SEHNR and CDR2 FQNEAQ (reference sequence). CDR3 residues: CASSLGTQGDIQYF. CDR3 DNA sequence: TGTGCCAGCAGCTTAGGGACACAGGGGGACATTCAGTACTTC. Combining the CDR3 with reference TRBV7-9 and TRBJ2-4 gives the whole variable domain DTGVSQNPRHKITKRGQNVTFRCDPISEHNRLYWYRQTLGQGPEFLTYFQNEAQLEKSRLLSDRFSAERPKGSFSTLEIQRTEQGDSAMYLCASSLGTQGDIQYFGAGTRLSVL.

This clonotype was seen a few times. This chain links TRBV7-9 with TRBJ2-2; TRBD2 matches 7 bases. The germline CDR1 and CDR2 sequences are SEHNR and FQNEAQ (reference sequence). The CDR3 is made up of 14 amino acids. J gave up 6 bases and V 5 bases, and 6 bases lay outside the gene matches. In DNA form, the CDR3 reads TGTGCCAGCAGCCATCGAGCGGGACCCGGGGAGCTGTTTTTT. Residues: CASSHRAGPGELFF.

This clonotype has only a few counts. This sequence joins TRBV12-3 or TRBV12-4 and TRBJ2-7; D possibly corresponds to TRBD2 (5 bases). The ends were cut back, 6 bases at V and 6 bases at J, with 12 bases in the middle. This CDR3 contains 12 residues. The CDR3 DNA is TGTGCCAGCAGCCTAGGACTGAGCGAGCAGTACTTC. It is translated as CASSLGLSEQYF.

This clonotype was observed a few times. This sequence joins TRBV20-1 and TRBJ1-2, with D possibly being TRBD1 (5 bases). Trimming left V 3 bases short and J 7 bases short, with 12 bases between. The CDR3 contains 12 residues. Germline assignment: CDR1 DFQATT and CDR2 SNEGSKA (reference sequence). CDR3 sequence reads: CSASPGAFGYTF. The CDR3 DNA is TGCAGTGCTAGCCCCGGGGCCTTTGGCTACACCTTC.

The V and J genes are TRBV7-9 and TRBJ1-1, with D perhaps TRBD1 (5 bases). The V gene lost 4 bases and the J gene lost 8 bases, with 11 bases spanning the gap. Germline V lookup: CDR1 SEHNR, CDR2 FQNEAQ (reference sequence). The CDR3 covers 12 residues. The CDR3 nucleotides are TGTGCCAGCAGCTCGGTGGGGGAAGAAGCTTTCTTT. Its protein product is CASSSVGEEAFF.